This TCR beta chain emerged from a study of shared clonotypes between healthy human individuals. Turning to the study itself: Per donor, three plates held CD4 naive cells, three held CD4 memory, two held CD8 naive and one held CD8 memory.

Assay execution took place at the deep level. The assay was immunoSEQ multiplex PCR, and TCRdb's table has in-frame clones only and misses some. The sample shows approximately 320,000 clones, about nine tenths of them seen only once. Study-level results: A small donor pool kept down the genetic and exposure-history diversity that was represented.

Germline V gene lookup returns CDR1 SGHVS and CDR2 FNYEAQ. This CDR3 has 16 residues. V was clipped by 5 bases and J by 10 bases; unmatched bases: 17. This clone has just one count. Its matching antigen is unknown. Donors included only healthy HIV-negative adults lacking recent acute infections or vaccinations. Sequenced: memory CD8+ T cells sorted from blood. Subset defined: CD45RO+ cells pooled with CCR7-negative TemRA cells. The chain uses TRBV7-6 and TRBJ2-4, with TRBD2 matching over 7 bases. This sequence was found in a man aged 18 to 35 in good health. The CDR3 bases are TGTGCCAGCAGCCCCTTGCGGGGGAGAAGTACAAGTATTCAGTACTTC. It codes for CASSPLRGRSTSIQYF.